A selection of T cell receptor beta chains follows, all from one sample in a study of T cell responses to AZD1222 COVID-19 vaccine. Method: immunoSEQ multiplex PCR; TCRdb's copy keeps in-frame clones and lacks some. Of tens of thousands of clones in the sample, more than 85% were seen once. The sequences come from peripheral blood, collected on day 0 of AZD1222 vaccination. These receptors were obtained from an adult in good health. Each CDR3 is given with its conserved first and last residue. The order of the fields is V gene, J gene, CDR3 protein.

v_gene: TRBV28; j_gene: TRBJ1-3; CDR3aa: CASSFMSGNTIYF
v_gene: TRBV3-1/TRBV3-2; j_gene: TRBJ2-7; CDR3aa: CASSPGQGREQYF
v_gene: TRBV27; j_gene: TRBJ1-3; CDR3aa: CASSLLPPSGNTIYF
v_gene: TRBV7-9; j_gene: TRBJ1-4; CDR3aa: CASSPTAGRVKSEKLFF
v_gene: TRBV3-1/TRBV3-2; j_gene: TRBJ2-3; CDR3aa: CASSRTSGRTDTQYF
v_gene: TRBV10-3; j_gene: TRBJ1-3; CDR3aa: CAISSQGGTGNTIYF
v_gene: TRBV18; j_gene: TRBJ2-1; CDR3aa: CASSPPTLVGAGEQFF
v_gene: TRBV11-2; j_gene: TRBJ1-1; CDR3aa: CASSIQGENTEAFF
v_gene: TRBV9; j_gene: TRBJ2-3; CDR3aa: CASSGGLGRLTDTQYF
v_gene: TRBV10-2; j_gene: TRBJ2-7; CDR3aa: CASILGGTGGSYEQYF
v_gene: TRBV5-6; j_gene: TRBJ1-5; CDR3aa: CASSLVGQDSNQPQHF
v_gene: TRBV6-5; j_gene: TRBJ1-5; CDR3aa: CASTGGSNQPQHF
v_gene: TRBV6-2/TRBV6-3; j_gene: TRBJ2-3; CDR3aa: CASSHSFEGDTQYF
v_gene: TRBV5-1; j_gene: TRBJ1-1; CDR3aa: CASSYGQAGNTEAFF